This passage covers 26 T cell receptor beta chains from one sample sequenced in a study of T cell responses to AZD1222 COVID-19 vaccine. The method was immunoSEQ multiplex PCR; TCRdb's version includes in-frame clones alone and lacks a portion of them. The top ten clones hold roughly 5% of a sample with about 94,000 clones, roughly 85% of them seen once. This material consisted of peripheral blood, taken 28 days after the second AZD1222 dose. These receptors originate from an adult who received the AZD1222 COVID-19 vaccine.

The rearrangement joins TRBV7-3 to TRBJ2-7; 8 bases agree with TRBD1. There are 16 residues in the CDR3. Trimming removed 6 bases from V and 0 bases from J; junction bases left unmatched: 10. Germline lookup yields CDR1 SGHTA and CDR2 FQGTGA. CDR3: CASSSNRTGRSYEQYF. CDR3 nucleotide sequence: TGTGCCAGCAGTTCAAATCGGACAGGGCGCTCCTACGAGCAGTACTTC. The full variable domain, completed using reference TRBV7-3 and TRBJ2-7, is GAGVSQTPSNKVTEKGKYVELRCDPISGHTALYWYRQSLGQGPEFLIYFQGTGAADDSGLPNDRFFAVRPEGSVSTLKIQRTERGDSAVYLCASSSNRTGRSYEQYFGPGTRLTVT.

This rearrangement joins TRBV15 to TRBJ2-1; 9 bases fit TRBD2. The V gene end was trimmed by 2 bases and the J gene end by 9 bases; junction bases not matched to a gene: 14. CDR1 is LNHNV, CDR2 YYDKDF, per germline (reference sequence). The CDR3 contains 17 residues. Written as DNA, the CDR3 is TGTGCCACCAGCAGAAGGGAGCGGGAGGAAAGGGTAGGTGAGCAGTTCTTC. This sequence encodes CATSRREREERVGEQFF.

CDR3 sequence: CATSSEATNEKLFF. The CDR3 DNA is TGTGCCACCAGTTCGGAAGCAACTAATGAAAAACTGTTTTTT. The chain uses TRBV24-1 and TRBJ1-4; no reliable D call. CDR3 size: 14 residues. Trimming cost V 6 bases and J 0 bases, with 7 bases left between them. Germline assignment: CDR1 KGHDR and CDR2 SFDVKD.

J is TRBJ2-1 and V is TRBV4-2, with 9 bases fitting TRBD2. The germline V gene has CDR1 LGHNA and CDR2 YNFKEQ. The CDR3 is 15 amino acids. V gave up 0 bases and J gave up 9 bases; unmatched junction bases: 6. CDR3 residues: CASSQEGTAGGEQFF. CDR3 coding DNA: TGTGCCAGCAGCCAAGAAGGAACAGCGGGAGGTGAGCAGTTCTTC.

This chain connects TRBV27 to TRBJ2-7, with 7 bases lining up with TRBD1. Germline V gives CDR1 MNHEY, CDR2 SMNVEV (reference sequence). The CDR3 consists of 13 residues. Unmatched junction bases numbered 4, after V lost 5 bases and J lost 3 bases. The CDR3 nucleotides are TGTGCCAGCAGTCCCGACAGGGTCTACGAGCAGTACTTC. Its protein product is CASSPDRVYEQYF.

The table lists this clone with a few counts. The V call is TRBV3-1 (or the pseudogene TRBV3-2), the J call TRBJ2-4; TRBD2 aligns across 11 bases. With V trimmed by 1 base and J by 0 bases, 11 bases remained unmatched. The CDR3 spans 20 residues. Per the germline V gene, CDR1 is LGHDT and CDR2 is YNNKEL (reference sequence). The chain's CDR3 is CASSQAGGLAASLAKNIQYF. The CDR3 DNA sequence: TGTGCCAGCAGCCAAGCCGGGGGACTAGCGGCTTCATTAGCCAAAAACATTCAGTACTTC.

The chain combines TRBV9 with TRBJ2-1; D may be TRBD2 (6 bases). The CDR3 runs to 15 residues. Trimming took 2 bases from V and 7 from J, leaving 16 bases between them. Germline CDR1 SGDLS, CDR2 YYNGEE. The CDR3 is CASSVRAGPRNEQFF. CDR3 nucleotide sequence: TGTGCCAGCAGCGTCCGTGCGGGACCGAGAAATGAGCAGTTCTTC. Based on the CDR3 plus reference TRBV9 and TRBJ2-1, the full variable domain is DSGVTQTPKHLITATGQRVTLRCSPRSGDLSVYWYQQSLDQGLQFLIQYYNGEERAKGNILERFSAQQFPDLHSELNLSSLELGDSALYFCASSVRAGPRNEQFFGPGTRLTVL.

The chain carries TRBV7-2 and TRBJ1-6; D remains unclear. The germline gives CDR1 SGHTA, CDR2 FQGNSA. This CDR3 has 12 residues. The V gene lost 1 base and the J gene lost 9 bases, with 4 bases spanning the gap. The CDR3 coding sequence is TGTGCCAGCAGCTTAGGGCGTTCACCCCTCCACTTT. Its protein is CASSLGRSPLHF.

The V and J genes are TRBV19 and TRBJ1-5; the D gene is possibly TRBD1 (5 bases). CDR3 length equals 13 residues. CDR1 and CDR2 from the germline V gene are LNHDA and SQIVND (reference sequence). The V end lost 5 bases, the J end lost 7 bases, and 12 bases lay between the germline ends. Written as DNA, the CDR3 is TGTGCCAGTAGTGACAGCACGATGCAGCCCCAGCATTTT. The encoded protein is CASSDSTMQPQHF.

The J gene is TRBJ2-6, the V gene TRBV2; D call uncertain. The germline CDR1 and CDR2 sequences are SNHLY and FYNNEI. V dropped 7 bases and J dropped 7 bases, with 14 bases sitting between them. The CDR3 totals 14 residues. The CDR3 region is CASILGTRANVLTF. The CDR3 nucleotides read TGTGCCAGCATCCTCGGAACTCGCGCCAACGTCCTGACTTTC.

V is TRBV6-5 and J is TRBJ2-3; TRBD1 matches 9 bases. Per germline, CDR1 MNHEY and CDR2 SVGAGI. Losses at the gene ends were 6 bases for V and 2 bases for J; bases not matched to a gene: 6. The CDR3 length is 15 residues. CDR3 sequence reads: CASRADRGATDTQYF. The DNA for the CDR3 is TGTGCCAGCAGGGCCGACAGGGGGGCCACAGATACGCAGTATTTT.

The gene calls are TRBV19 and TRBJ1-1; 7 bases fit TRBD1. Per germline, CDR1 LNHDA and CDR2 SQIVND (reference sequence). The CDR3 spans 14 residues. With V trimmed by 5 bases and J by 1 base, 4 bases remained unmatched. The CDR3 loop reads CASSSGTENTEAFF. In DNA, the CDR3 is TGTGCCAGTAGTTCCGGGACAGAGAACACTGAAGCTTTCTTT.

The chain recombines TRBV30 with TRBJ1-5, with TRBD1 as a possible D gene (5 bases). The CDR3 totals 14 residues. The V end lost 5 bases, the J end lost 1 base, and 12 bases lay between the germline ends. CDR1 and CDR2 (germline): GTSNPN, SVGIG (reference sequence). In DNA form, the CDR3 reads TGTGCCTGGGGAGAGCAGGGAAGCAATCAGCCCCAGCATTTT. It encodes CAWGEQGSNQPQHF. The full variable domain, in which reference TRBV30 and TRBJ1-5 provide the parts outside the CDR3, is SQTIHQWPATLVQPVGSPLSLECTVEGTSNPNLYWYRQAAGRGLQLLFYSVGIGQISSEVPQNLSASRPQDRQFILSSKKLLLSDSGFYLCAWGEQGSNQPQHFGDGTRLSIL.

Details on this clone: The sample contains more than one DNA sequence encoding this CDR3. This chain joins TRBV19 and TRBJ1-1, with unresolved D. In germline, CDR1 is LNHDA, CDR2 SQIVND (reference sequence). This CDR3 is built from 13 residues. The ends were cut back, 8 bases at V and 2 bases at J, with 12 bases in the middle. DNA for the CDR3: TGTGCCAGTTCGGGCTTGGGAAACACTGAAGCTTTCTTT. Protein sequence: CASSGLGNTEAFF.

This chain connects TRBV5-1 to TRBJ2-1, with D tentatively TRBD1 (5 bases). This CDR3 region has 13 residues. Looked up from germline, CDR1 is SGHRS and CDR2 is YFSETQ. Trimming stripped 1 base from V and 6 bases from J, with 8 bases between. Here the CDR3 reads CASSLPQGNEQFF. CDR3 in DNA: TGCGCCAGCAGCTTGCCCCAGGGCAATGAGCAGTTCTTC.

This chain links TRBV5-1 with TRBJ1-1, with D uncertain. Per germline, CDR1 SGHRS and CDR2 YFSETQ. The CDR3 covers 14 residues. With 4 bases removed from V and 1 base from J, the gap between germline ends came to 11 bases. The CDR3 DNA follows: TGCGCCAGCAGCGGAAATTCAAAGAACACTGAAGCTTTCTTT. Translation gives CASSGNSKNTEAFF.

This clone was picked up one time. V usage is TRBV7-2 and J usage is TRBJ1-2, with 7 nucleotides matching TRBD1. The V segment lost 6 bases and the J segment 2 bases; nucleotides outside the gene matches: 3. The length of the CDR3 is 13 residues. CDR1 and CDR2 (germline): SGHTA, FQGNSA. The CDR3, as DNA: TGTGCCAGCAGGCCGGACAGGAACTATGGCTACACCTTC. Its protein is CASRPDRNYGYTF.

The chain couples TRBV7-2 to TRBJ2-7, with TRBD1 matching 9 bases. This CDR3 is built from 17 residues. CDR1 is SGHTA and CDR2 is FQGNSA in the germline V gene. J was trimmed by 2 bases and V by 1 base; bases with no gene match: 9. The CDR3 is CASSLGPTGGAAYEQYF. Written as DNA, the CDR3 is TGTGCCAGCAGCTTAGGTCCCACAGGGGGCGCAGCCTACGAGCAGTACTTC.

V is TRBV5-4 and J is TRBJ2-7; unclear D gene. The germline V gene encodes CDR1 SGHNT and CDR2 YYREEE (reference sequence). The length of the CDR3 is 13 residues. V lost 4 bases, J lost 4 bases, and 12 bases lay in between. CDR3 DNA sequence: TGTGCCAGCAGCCGGGCCCGTGGATACGAGCAGTACTTC. As protein: CASSRARGYEQYF.

V gene TRBV6-2 or TRBV6-3 combines with J gene TRBJ1-6; D is ambiguous. From germline, CDR1 is MNHEY and CDR2 SVGEGT. Trimming stripped 3 bases from V and 9 bases from J, with 9 bases between. CDR3 length: 13 amino acids. The CDR3 sequence: CASSYSAGSPLHF. For the CDR3, the DNA is TGTGCCAGCAGTTATTCCGCGGGTTCACCCCTCCACTTT.

Notes on this clone: The sample has other DNA sequences that encode this CDR3 too. The rearrangement joins TRBV25-1 to TRBJ2-7, with D possibly TRBD1 on 6 matching bases. The CDR3 contains 12 residues. Germline V lookup: CDR1 MGHDK, CDR2 SYGVNS. The V gene lost 2 bases and the J gene lost 4 bases, with 6 bases spanning the gap. CDR3 loop: CASSEQGYEQYF. CDR3 in DNA: TGTGCCAGCAGTGAACAGGGGTACGAGCAGTACTTC.

The chain is built from TRBV10-1 and TRBJ2-1, with D possibly TRBD2 on 5 matching bases. The ends were cut back, 1 base at V and 10 bases at J, with 14 bases in the middle. Germline CDR1 and CDR2: WNHNN and SYGVQD (reference sequence). The CDR3 totals 14 residues. The CDR3 DNA reads as TGCGCCAGCAGTGAGTTCCGCGGAGGAGACGAGCAGTTCTTC. This codes for CASSEFRGGDEQFF.

This clone is a singleton in its sample. The rearrangement uses TRBV6-5 and TRBJ2-7; D is possibly TRBD2 (5 bases). Germline CDR1 reads MNHEY; CDR2 reads SVGAGI. Trimming took 0 bases from V and 2 from J, leaving 8 bases between them. The CDR3 is 14 residues long. DNA for the CDR3: TGTGCCAGCAGTTACTCGAGGCGGGCCTACGAGCAGTACTTC. As protein: CASSYSRRAYEQYF.

This clone was found once. The chain has TRBV10-3 and TRBJ1-5; 9 nucleotides agree with TRBD1. V lost 4 bases and J lost 0; bases outside the gene matches: 7. The germline V gene encodes CDR1 ENHRY and CDR2 SYGVKD. This CDR3 region has 17 residues. CDR3 nucleotides: TGTGCCATCAGTGCCGGGACAGGGCGTTATAGCAATCAGCCCCAGCATTTT. Protein product: CAISAGTGRYSNQPQHF.

The chain joins TRBV19 to TRBJ1-2, with TRBD1 as a possible D gene (6 bases). The CDR3 is 13 amino acids. Trimming removed 3 bases from V and 7 bases from J, with 12 bases in between. Looked up from germline, CDR1 is LNHDA and CDR2 is SQIVND (reference sequence). CDR3 sequence (DNA): TGTGCCAGTAGTATGAGCACAGGGCCTGGCTACACCTTC. Protein product: CASSMSTGPGYTF.

The J gene is TRBJ1-1, the V gene TRBV18; 7 nucleotides agree with TRBD1. V was pared by 1 base and J by 8 bases, with 7 bases of the junction left unmatched. Per the germline V gene, CDR1 is KGHSH and CDR2 is LQKENI. This CDR3 region has 14 residues. CDR3 sequence (DNA): TGTGCCAGCTCACCACTCGAAGGGACAGCGGAAGCTTTCTTT. The encoded protein is CASSPLEGTAEAFF.